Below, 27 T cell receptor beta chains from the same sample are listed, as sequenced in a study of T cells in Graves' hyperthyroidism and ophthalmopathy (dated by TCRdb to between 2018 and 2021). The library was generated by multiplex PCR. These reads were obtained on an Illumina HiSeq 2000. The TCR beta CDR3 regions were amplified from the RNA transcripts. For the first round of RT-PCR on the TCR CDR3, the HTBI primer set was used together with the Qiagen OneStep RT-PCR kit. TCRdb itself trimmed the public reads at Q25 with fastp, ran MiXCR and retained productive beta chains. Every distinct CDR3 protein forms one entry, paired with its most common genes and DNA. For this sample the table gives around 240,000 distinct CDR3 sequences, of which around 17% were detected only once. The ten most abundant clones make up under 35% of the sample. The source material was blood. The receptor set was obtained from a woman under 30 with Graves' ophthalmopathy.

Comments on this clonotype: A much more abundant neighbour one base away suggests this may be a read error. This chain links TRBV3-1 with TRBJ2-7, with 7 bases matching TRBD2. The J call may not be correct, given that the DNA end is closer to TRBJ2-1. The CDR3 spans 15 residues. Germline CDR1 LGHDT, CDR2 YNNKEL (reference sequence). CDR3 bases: TGTGCCAGCAGCCAAGACCCAGCGGGGCCCTACGAGCAGTTCTTC. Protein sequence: CASSQDPAGPYEQFF.

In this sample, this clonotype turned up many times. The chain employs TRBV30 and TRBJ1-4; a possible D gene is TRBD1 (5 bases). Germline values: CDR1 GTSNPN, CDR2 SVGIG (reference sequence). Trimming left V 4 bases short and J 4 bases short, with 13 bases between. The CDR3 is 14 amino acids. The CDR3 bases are TGTGCCTGGAAGCCAGGGTCCTATAATGAAAAACTGTTTTTT. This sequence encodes CAWKPGSYNEKLFF.

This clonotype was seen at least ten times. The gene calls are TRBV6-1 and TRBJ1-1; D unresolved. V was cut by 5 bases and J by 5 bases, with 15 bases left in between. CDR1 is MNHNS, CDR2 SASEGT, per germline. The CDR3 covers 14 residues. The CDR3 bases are TGTGCCAGCAGTACCCAGTTGGGCGGGACTGAAGCTTTCTTT. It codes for CASSTQLGGTEAFF.

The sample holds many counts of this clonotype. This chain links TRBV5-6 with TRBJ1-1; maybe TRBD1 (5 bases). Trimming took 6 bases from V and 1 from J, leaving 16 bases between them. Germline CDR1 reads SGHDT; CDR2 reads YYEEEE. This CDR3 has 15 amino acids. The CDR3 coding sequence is TGTGCCAGCAACCTCTTAGGGACTCAGAACACTGAAGCTTTCTTT. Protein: CASNLLGTQNTEAFF.

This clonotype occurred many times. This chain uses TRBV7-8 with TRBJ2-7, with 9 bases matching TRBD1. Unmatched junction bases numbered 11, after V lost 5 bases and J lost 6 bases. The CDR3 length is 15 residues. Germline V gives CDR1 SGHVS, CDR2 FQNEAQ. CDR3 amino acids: CASSDRDRESGEQYF. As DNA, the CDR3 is TGTGCCAGCAGCGACCGGGACAGGGAATCGGGCGAGCAGTACTTC.

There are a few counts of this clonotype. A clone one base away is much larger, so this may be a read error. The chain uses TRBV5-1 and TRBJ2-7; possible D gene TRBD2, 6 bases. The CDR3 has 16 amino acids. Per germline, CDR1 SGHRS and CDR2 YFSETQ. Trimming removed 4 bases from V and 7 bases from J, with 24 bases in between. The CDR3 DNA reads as TGCGCCAGCAGCATGGAGGGTCGGACCCATAACAATGAGCAGTACTTC. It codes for CASSMEGRTHNNEQYF.

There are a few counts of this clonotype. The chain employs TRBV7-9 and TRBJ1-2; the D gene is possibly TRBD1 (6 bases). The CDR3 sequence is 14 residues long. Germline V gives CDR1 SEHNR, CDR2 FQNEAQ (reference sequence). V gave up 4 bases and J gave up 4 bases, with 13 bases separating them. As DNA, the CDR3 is TGTGCCAGCAGCTCAGGGGACCCCCTCTATGGCTACACCTTC. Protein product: CASSSGDPLYGYTF.

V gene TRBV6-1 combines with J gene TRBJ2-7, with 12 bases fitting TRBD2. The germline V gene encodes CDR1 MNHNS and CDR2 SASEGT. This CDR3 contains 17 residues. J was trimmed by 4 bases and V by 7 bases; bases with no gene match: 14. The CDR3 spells CASNPTVRTSGMYEQYF. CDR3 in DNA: TGTGCCAGCAACCCAACGGTGAGGACTAGCGGGATGTACGAGCAGTACTTC.

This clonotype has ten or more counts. The CDR3: CASSPDPPVGFF. Written as DNA, the CDR3 is TGTGCCAGCAGCCCGGACCCCCCGGTCGGTTTCTTT. The chain has TRBV5-5 and TRBJ1-1; D is unresolved. With 4 bases removed from V and 13 bases from J, the gap between germline ends came to 17 bases. The CDR3 contains 12 residues. Germline V gene data show CDR1 as SGHKS and CDR2 as YYEKEE (reference sequence).

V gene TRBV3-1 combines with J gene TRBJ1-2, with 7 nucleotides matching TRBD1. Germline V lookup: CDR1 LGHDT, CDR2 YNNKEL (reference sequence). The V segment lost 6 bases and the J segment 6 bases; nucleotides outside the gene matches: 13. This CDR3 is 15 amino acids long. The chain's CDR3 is CASSSPQRQGHGYTF. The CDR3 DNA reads TGTGCCAGCAGTTCCCCCCAGAGACAGGGCCATGGCTACACCTTC.

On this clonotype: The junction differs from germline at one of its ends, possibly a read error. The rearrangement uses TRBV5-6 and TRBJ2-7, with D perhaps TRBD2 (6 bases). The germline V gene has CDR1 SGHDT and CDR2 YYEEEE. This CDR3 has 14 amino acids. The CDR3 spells CASSLERLGGKSSF. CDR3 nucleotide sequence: TGTGCCAGCAGCTTGGAGCGTTTGGGCGGGAAGTCCTCGTTC.

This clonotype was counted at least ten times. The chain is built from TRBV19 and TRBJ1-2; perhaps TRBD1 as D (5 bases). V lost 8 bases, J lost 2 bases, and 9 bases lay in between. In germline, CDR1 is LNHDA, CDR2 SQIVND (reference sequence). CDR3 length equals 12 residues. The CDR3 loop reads CASVSGNYGYTF. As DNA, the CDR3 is TGTGCCAGTGTCTCAGGGAACTATGGCTACACCTTC.

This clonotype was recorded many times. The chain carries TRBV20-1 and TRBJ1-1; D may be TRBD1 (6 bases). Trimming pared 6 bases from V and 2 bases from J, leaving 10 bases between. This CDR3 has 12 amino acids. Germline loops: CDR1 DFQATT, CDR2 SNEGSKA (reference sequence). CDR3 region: CSAKGGNTEAFF. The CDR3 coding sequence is TGCAGTGCGAAGGGGGGTAACACTGAAGCTTTCTTT.

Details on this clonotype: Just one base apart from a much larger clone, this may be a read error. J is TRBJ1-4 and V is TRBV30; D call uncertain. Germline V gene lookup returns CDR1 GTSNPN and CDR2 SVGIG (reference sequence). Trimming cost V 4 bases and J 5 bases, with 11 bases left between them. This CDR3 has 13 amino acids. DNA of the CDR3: TGTGCCTGGAATTACGGGCGGAATGAAAAACTGTTTTTT. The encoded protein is CAWNYGRNEKLFF.

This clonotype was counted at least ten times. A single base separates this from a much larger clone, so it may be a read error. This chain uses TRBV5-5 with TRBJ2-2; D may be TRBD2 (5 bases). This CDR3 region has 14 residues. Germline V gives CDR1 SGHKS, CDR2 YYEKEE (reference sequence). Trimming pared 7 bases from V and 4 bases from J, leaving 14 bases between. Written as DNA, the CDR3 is TGTGCCAGCGGCCTCGGAGGAGCCACCGGGGAGCTGTTTTTT. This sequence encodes CASGLGGATGELFF.

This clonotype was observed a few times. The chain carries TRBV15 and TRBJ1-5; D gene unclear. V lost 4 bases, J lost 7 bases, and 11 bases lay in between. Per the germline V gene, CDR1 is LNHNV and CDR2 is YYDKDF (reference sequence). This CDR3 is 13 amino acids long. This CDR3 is CATSNNRGQPQHF. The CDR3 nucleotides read TGTGCCACCAGCAATAACCGCGGACAGCCCCAGCATTTT.

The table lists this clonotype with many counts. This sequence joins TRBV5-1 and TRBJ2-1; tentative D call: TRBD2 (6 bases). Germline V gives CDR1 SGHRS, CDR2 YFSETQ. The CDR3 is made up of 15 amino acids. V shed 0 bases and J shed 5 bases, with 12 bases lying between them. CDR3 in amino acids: CASSLDGGNHNEQFF. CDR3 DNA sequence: TGCGCCAGCAGCTTGGACGGGGGTAACCACAATGAGCAGTTCTTC.

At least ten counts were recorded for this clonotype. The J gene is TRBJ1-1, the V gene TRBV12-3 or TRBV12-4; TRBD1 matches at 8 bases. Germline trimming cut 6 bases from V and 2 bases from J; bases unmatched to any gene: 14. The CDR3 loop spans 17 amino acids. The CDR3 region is CASRRWSGTGRNTEAFF. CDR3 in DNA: TGTGCCAGCAGGAGGTGGAGCGGGACAGGACGAAACACTGAAGCTTTCTTT.

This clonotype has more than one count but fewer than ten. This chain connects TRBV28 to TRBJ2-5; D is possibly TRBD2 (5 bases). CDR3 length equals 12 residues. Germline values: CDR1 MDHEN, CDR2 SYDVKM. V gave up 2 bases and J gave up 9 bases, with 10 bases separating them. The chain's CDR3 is CASSLGSGAQYF. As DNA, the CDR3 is TGTGCCAGCAGTTTAGGCTCCGGGGCCCAGTACTTC. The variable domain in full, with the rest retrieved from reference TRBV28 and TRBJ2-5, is DVKVTQSSRYLVKRTGEKVFLECVQDMDHENMFWYRQDPGLGLRLIYFSYDVKMKEKGDIPEGYSVSREKKERFSLILESASTNQTSMYLCASSLGSGAQYFGPGTRLLVL.

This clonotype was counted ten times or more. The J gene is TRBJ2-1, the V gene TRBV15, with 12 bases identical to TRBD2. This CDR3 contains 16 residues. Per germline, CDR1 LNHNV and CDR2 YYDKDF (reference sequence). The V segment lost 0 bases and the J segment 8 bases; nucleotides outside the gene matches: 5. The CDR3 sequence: CATSRETSGSTDEQFF. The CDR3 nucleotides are TGTGCCACCAGCAGAGAGACTAGCGGGAGTACGGATGAGCAGTTCTTC.

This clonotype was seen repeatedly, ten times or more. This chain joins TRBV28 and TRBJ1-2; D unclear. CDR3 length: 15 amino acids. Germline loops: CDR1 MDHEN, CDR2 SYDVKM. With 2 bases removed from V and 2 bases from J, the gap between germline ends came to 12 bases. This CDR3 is CASSLIMAVNYGYTF. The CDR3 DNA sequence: TGTGCCAGCAGTTTAATCATGGCGGTCAACTATGGCTACACCTTC.

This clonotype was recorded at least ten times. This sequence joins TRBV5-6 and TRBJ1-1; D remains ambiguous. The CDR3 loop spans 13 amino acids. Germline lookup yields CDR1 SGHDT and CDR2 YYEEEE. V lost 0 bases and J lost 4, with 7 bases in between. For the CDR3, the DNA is TGTGCCAGCAGCTTGGGCCAGGTCACTGAAGCTTTCTTT. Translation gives CASSLGQVTEAFF.

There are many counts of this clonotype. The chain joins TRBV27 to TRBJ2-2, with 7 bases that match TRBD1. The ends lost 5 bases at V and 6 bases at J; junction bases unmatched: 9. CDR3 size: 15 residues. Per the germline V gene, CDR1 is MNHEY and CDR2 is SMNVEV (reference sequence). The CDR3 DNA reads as TGTGCCAGCAGTCCCTCAGACAGGGTAGCCGGGGAGCTGTTTTTT. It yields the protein CASSPSDRVAGELFF.

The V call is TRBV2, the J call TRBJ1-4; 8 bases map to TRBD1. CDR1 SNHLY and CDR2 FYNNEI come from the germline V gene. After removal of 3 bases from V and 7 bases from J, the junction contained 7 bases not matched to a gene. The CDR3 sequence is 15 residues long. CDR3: CASSDSGTGGEKLFF. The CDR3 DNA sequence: TGTGCCAGCAGTGACTCCGGGACAGGCGGTGAAAAACTGTTTTTT. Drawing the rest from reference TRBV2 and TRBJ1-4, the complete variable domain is EPEVTQTPSHQVTQMGQEVILRCVPISNHLYFYWYRQILGQKVEFLVSFYNNEISEKSEIFDDQFSVERPDGSNFTLKIRSTKLEDSAMYFCASSDSGTGGEKLFFGSGTQLSVL.

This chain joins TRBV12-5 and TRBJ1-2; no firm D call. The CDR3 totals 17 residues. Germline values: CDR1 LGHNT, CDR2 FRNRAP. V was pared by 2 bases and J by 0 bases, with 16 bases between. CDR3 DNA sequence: TGTGCTAGTGGTTTGAATGAGACTGGAAACCCTAACTATGGCTACACCTTC. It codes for CASGLNETGNPNYGYTF.

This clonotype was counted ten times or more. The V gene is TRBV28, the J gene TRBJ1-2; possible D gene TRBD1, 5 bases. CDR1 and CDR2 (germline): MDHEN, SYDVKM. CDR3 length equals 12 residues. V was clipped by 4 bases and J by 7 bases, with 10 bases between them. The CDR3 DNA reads TGTGCCAGCAGTTCCAGGGTCGGTGGCTACACCTTC. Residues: CASSSRVGGYTF.

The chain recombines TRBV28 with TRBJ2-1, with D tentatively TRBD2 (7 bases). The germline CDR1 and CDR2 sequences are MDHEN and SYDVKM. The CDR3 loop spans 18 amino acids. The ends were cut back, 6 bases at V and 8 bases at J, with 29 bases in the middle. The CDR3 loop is CASRRPTGGSGGLDEQFF. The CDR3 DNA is TGTGCCAGCAGGCGCCCCACCGGGGGCTCCGGGGGGCTCGATGAGCAGTTCTTC. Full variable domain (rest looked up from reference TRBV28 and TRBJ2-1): DVKVTQSSRYLVKRTGEKVFLECVQDMDHENMFWYRQDPGLGLRLIYFSYDVKMKEKGDIPEGYSVSREKKERFSLILESASTNQTSMYLCASRRPTGGSGGLDEQFFGPGTRLTVL.